The 7 T cell receptor beta chains given below trace back to one sample, sequenced in a study of blood T cells in healthy people across ages. With a J-beta primer mix and a sample-barcoded 5' primer, a second PCR ran about 6 to 11 cycles. TCRdb reanalysed the 5' RACE reads using MiXCR and keeps one entry per CDR3 protein. The sample has 1,500,000 or so distinct CDR3 sequences; under 55% are singletons. Material: blood. The receptor set was obtained from a woman under 30 in good health.

This sequence joins TRBV3-1 and TRBJ1-1; D remains unclear. Trimming shortened V by 0 bases and J by 0 bases, and 8 bases separated the two germline ends. CDR3 length: 15 residues. CDR1 and CDR2 from the germline V gene are LGHDT and YNNKEL (reference sequence). CDR3 amino acids: CASSQDVGMNTEAFF. The CDR3 DNA reads TGTGCCAGCAGCCAAGATGTGGGTATGAACACTGAAGCTTTCTTT.

This clonotype was found a few times. The chain combines TRBV20-1 with TRBJ2-1, with TRBD2 as a possible D gene (5 bases). Germline values: CDR1 DFQATT, CDR2 SNEGSKA (reference sequence). The CDR3 runs to 15 residues. V lost 3 bases and J lost 0, with 12 bases in between. This CDR3 reads CSASLGVSSYNEQFF. The CDR3 bases are TGCAGTGCTAGCCTCGGGGTTAGCTCCTACAATGAGCAGTTCTTC.

V usage is TRBV9 and J usage is TRBJ2-5, with 9 bases identical to TRBD2. CDR1 and CDR2 from the germline V gene are SGDLS and YYNGEE. V gave up 2 bases and J gave up 11 bases; unmatched junction bases: 16. The CDR3 contains 16 residues. The DNA for the CDR3 is TGTGCCAGCAGCGTCGTGACTAGCGGTATTTACAATGAGCAGTACTTC. This sequence encodes CASSVVTSGIYNEQYF.

This clonotype was counted at least ten times. The DNA of the CDR3 is TGTGCCAGCAGCCAAGTCGCAGGGGGCTATGAGCAGTTCTTC. It yields the protein CASSQVAGGYEQFF. The V call is TRBV4-2, the J call TRBJ2-1; TRBD1 aligns across 8 bases. This CDR3 has 14 amino acids. V shed 1 base and J 8 bases; nucleotides not matched to a gene: 4. In germline, CDR1 is LGHNA, CDR2 YNFKEQ.

This clonotype was found once. This sequence joins TRBV13 and TRBJ2-4; no clear D. The last part of the DNA fits TRBJ2-5 better; the J call may be wrong. CDR3 size: 15 residues. In germline, CDR1 is PRHDT, CDR2 FYEKMQ (reference sequence). The CDR3 bases are TGTGCCAGCAGCCTTTGGGCCAGATATCAAGAGACCCAGTACTTC. The encoded protein is CASSLWARYQETQYF.

The gene calls are TRBV2 and TRBJ1-1; D not resolved. Germline CDR1 and CDR2: SNHLY and FYNNEI. Trimming left V 6 bases short and J 1 base short, with 6 bases between. The CDR3 sequence is 12 residues long. DNA for the CDR3: TGTGCCAGCAGCATTGAGAACACTGAAGCTTTCTTT. It codes for CASSIENTEAFF.

V and J are TRBV20-1 and TRBJ2-7; 8 nucleotides agree with TRBD2. Germline CDR1 reads DFQATT; CDR2 reads SNEGSKA (reference sequence). The CDR3 loop spans 17 amino acids. The V segment lost 3 bases and the J segment 0 bases; nucleotides outside the gene matches: 13. The CDR3 loop reads CSASPAGVRSSSYEQYF. The CDR3 bases are TGCAGTGCTAGTCCAGCGGGAGTAAGGTCGAGCTCCTACGAGCAGTACTTC.